The T cell receptor (beta chain) under discussion was sequenced for a study of regulatory T cells in long-lasting Graves disease. Time point given: persistent/refractory GD, antithyroid drugs over 5 years with positive TRAb. RNA extracted from PBMCs served as the sequencing template. The authors built TCR beta libraries using iRepertoire HTBI primers and Arm-PCR of CDR3 regions. Via MiXCR, TCRdb re-called the multiplex PCR reads, giving one row per CDR3 protein. The repertoire holds some 420,000 distinct CDR3 sequences, with less than 25% as singletons. This clonotype showed up just a few times. This CDR3 spans 15 amino acids. With 6 bases clipped from V and 2 bases from J, the junction kept 2 bases outside the gene matches.

The chain carries TRBV12-3 or TRBV12-4 and TRBJ2-3, with TRBD2 matching over 13 bases. The input for sequencing was peripheral blood mononuclear cells (PBMCs), taken when the disease was refractory, from a patient treated with antithyroid drugs. This sequence originates from a female donor with Graves disease. The CDR3 protein is CASRLAGGLTDTQYF. The DNA of the CDR3 is TGTGCCAGCAGACTAGCGGGAGGGCTCACAGATACGCAGTATTTT.